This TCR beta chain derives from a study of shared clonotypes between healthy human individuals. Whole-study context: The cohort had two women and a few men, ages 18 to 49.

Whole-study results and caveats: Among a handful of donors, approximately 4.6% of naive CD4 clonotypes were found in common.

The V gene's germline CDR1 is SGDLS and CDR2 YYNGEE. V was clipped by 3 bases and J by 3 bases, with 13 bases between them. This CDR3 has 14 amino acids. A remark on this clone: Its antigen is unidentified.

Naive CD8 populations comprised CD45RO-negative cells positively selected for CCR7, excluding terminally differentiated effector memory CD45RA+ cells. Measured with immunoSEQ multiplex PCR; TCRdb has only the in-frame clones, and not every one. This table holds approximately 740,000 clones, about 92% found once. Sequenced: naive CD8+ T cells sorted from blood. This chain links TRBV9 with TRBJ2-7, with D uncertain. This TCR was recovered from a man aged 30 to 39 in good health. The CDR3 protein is CASSARPLDYEQYF. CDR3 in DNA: TGTGCCAGCAGCGCCAGACCCTTAGACTACGAGCAGTACTTC.